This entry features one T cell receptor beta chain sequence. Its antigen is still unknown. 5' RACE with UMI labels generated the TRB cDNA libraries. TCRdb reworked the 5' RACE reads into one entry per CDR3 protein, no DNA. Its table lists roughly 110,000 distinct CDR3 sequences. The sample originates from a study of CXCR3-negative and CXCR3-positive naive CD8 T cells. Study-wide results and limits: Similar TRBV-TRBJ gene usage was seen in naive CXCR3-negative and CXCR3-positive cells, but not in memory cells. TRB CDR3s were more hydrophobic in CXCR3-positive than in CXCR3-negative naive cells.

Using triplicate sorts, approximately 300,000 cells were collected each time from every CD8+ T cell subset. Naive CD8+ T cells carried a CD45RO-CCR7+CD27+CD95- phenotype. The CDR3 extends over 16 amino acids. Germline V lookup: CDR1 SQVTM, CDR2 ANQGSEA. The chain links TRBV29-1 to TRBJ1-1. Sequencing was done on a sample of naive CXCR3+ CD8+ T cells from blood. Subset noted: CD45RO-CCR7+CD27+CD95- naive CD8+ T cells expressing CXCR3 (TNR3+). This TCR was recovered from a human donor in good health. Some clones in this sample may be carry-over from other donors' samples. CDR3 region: CSAGGGERPETRSAFF.